This T cell receptor (beta chain) is from a study of T cells after yellow fever vaccination. MiXCR, applied by TCRdb to the 5' RACE reads, yields one record per CDR3 protein. The sample records hundreds of thousands of distinct CDR3 sequences, 9% to 15% being singletons. The TCR originated in a man aged 25 to 45 who received the YFV17D yellow fever vaccine. The sequencing here drew on PBMCs, taken on the day of the yellow fever booster vaccination.

The CDR3 is CASSPYGTGLNNEQFF. The CDR3 DNA reads TGTGCCAGCAGTCCTTACGGGACAGGGCTAAACAATGAGCAGTTCTTC. The chain combines TRBV12-3 or TRBV12-4 with TRBJ2-1, with TRBD1 matching over 9 bases. The CDR3 loop spans 16 amino acids. Germline trimming cut 5 bases from V and 5 bases from J; bases unmatched to any gene: 10.